The present T cell receptor beta chain was sequenced within a study of Ad26.COV2.S vaccination and SARS-CoV-2 variants. Study context: Ad26.COV2.S, an intramuscular injection, was given once or twice 56 days apart.

Clones were sequenced by immunoSEQ multiplex PCR, and TCRdb holds only the in-frame ones, with some missing. The data hold 330,000 or so clones, with almost 90% observed a single time. Findings and limits, study-wide: Those who received the vaccine showed greater spike-specific TCR breadth than those given placebo.

About this clone itself: The target antigen is unknown.

Germline values: CDR1 MNHNY, CDR2 SVGAGI (reference sequence). Between the trimmed V and J ends, which lost 2 bases and 5 bases, there was a span of 12 bases. The CDR3 is 14 residues long. Treatment specified: some 20 received Ad26.COV2.S at low or high dose, single or two shots; roughly five received placebo; per-sample allocation not given. Sampling was done on day 63 after the first vaccine or placebo injection. The donor was a Boston adult aged 18-55 years. The sequence came from a person aged 18-65 years who received the Ad26.COV2.S COVID-19 vaccine or a placebo. The V call is TRBV6-6, the J call TRBJ1-1; maybe TRBD1 (6 bases). Sample: peripheral blood, taken in a trial of Ad26.COV2.S vaccine versus placebo. Here the CDR3 reads CASSYRGRGTEAFF. CDR3 in DNA: TGTGCCAGCAGTTACCGGGGGCGCGGGACTGAAGCTTTCTTT.